These T cell receptor beta chains were read from a single sample in a study of T cell clonotyping in hematopoietic cell transplantation. TCRdb's copy holds only in-frame clones and misses some; the assay was immunoSEQ multiplex PCR. The sample includes about 27,000 clones, approximately 95% of them seen just once. The sequenced sample consisted of peripheral blood mononuclear cells. These receptors were taken from a man aged 45 to 65 in good health. Some clones in this sample may be carry-over from other donors' samples. The CDR3 runs from the conserved cysteine through the conserved F or W. Each record gives: J gene, D gene, V gene, clone size, CDR3 DNA, CDR3 protein. A D gene is named only where the DNA matches it firmly. The size of a clone is reported for some rows only, either as once, few or many, or as a class for expanded clones.

J gene: TRBJ1-2; D gene: TRBD1; V gene: TRBV5-8; clone size: NA; CDR3 DNA: TGTGCCAGCAGCTCGACAGGGTTCGTCGGCTACACCTTC; CDR3 protein: CASSSTGFVGYTF
J gene: TRBJ2-3; D gene: TRBD1; V gene: TRBV6-5; clone size: NA; CDR3 DNA: TGTGCCAGCAGGAGGGACAGTACAGATACGCAGTATTTT; CDR3 protein: CASRRDSTDTQYF
J gene: TRBJ2-6; D gene: TRBD2; V gene: TRBV6-5; clone size: NA; CDR3 DNA: TGTGCCAGCAGTTCCCCGGGGGGCTCTGGGGCCAACGTCCTGACTTTC; CDR3 protein: CASSSPGGSGANVLTF
J gene: TRBJ2-2; D gene: NA; V gene: TRBV4-3; clone size: NA; CDR3 DNA: TGCGCCAGCAGCCAAGAAAATTGGGCCGGGGAGCTGTTTTTT; CDR3 protein: CASSQENWAGELFF
J gene: TRBJ2-2; D gene: NA; V gene: TRBV5-1; clone size: NA; CDR3 DNA: TGCGCCAGCAGCTTGGACGTAGGCTTCTCTACCGGGGAGCTGTTTTTT; CDR3 protein: CASSLDVGFSTGELFF
J gene: TRBJ1-1; D gene: NA; V gene: TRBV5-1; clone size: NA; CDR3 DNA: TGCGCCAGCAGCTTTGAGGGGGGGAGGAACACTGAAGCTTTCTTT; CDR3 protein: CASSFEGGRNTEAFF
J gene: TRBJ1-1; D gene: NA; V gene: TRBV7-9; clone size: NA; CDR3 DNA: TGTGCCAGCACCAGGGTTGATGAAGCTTTCTTT; CDR3 protein: CASTRVDEAFF
J gene: TRBJ2-1; D gene: NA; V gene: TRBV30; clone size: NA; CDR3 DNA: TGTGCCTGGAGTGTACTGGTTAGCGGACCACGTAAAAGCTCCTACAATGAGCAGTTCTTC; CDR3 protein: CAWSVLVSGPRKSSYNEQFF
J gene: TRBJ1-1; D gene: NA; V gene: TRBV27; clone size: NA; CDR3 DNA: TGTGCCAGCAGCCCCGGGGCGGCTAAAGCTTTCTTT; CDR3 protein: CASSPGAAKAFF
J gene: TRBJ2-2; D gene: NA; V gene: TRBV7-6; clone size: NA; CDR3 DNA: TGTGCCAGCAGCCGCCCTGTGGACATTCCCGGGGAGCTGTTTTTT; CDR3 protein: CASSRPVDIPGELFF
J gene: TRBJ1-1; D gene: TRBD1; V gene: TRBV7-2; clone size: NA; CDR3 DNA: TGTGCCAGCAGCTTTACAGGGGGCAGCACTGAAGCTTTCTTT; CDR3 protein: CASSFTGGSTEAFF
J gene: TRBJ2-5; D gene: NA; V gene: TRBV27; clone size: NA; CDR3 DNA: TGTGCCAGCAGTCTAAAACAGCACGTACGAGAGACCCAGTACTTC; CDR3 protein: CASSLKQHVRETQYF
J gene: TRBJ1-1; D gene: NA; V gene: TRBV29-1; clone size: NA; CDR3 DNA: TGCAGCGTTGACAGGGCTCTTGAAGCTTTCTTT; CDR3 protein: CSVDRALEAFF
J gene: TRBJ1-5; D gene: NA; V gene: TRBV5-6; clone size: NA; CDR3 DNA: TGTGCCAGCAGTTTGGGTTTTTATAGCAATCAGCCCCAGCATTTT; CDR3 protein: CASSLGFYSNQPQHF
J gene: TRBJ1-2; D gene: TRBD1; V gene: TRBV5-1; clone size: NA; CDR3 DNA: TGCGCCAGCAGCTTGGGGACAGGCTATGGCTACACCTTC; CDR3 protein: CASSLGTGYGYTF
J gene: TRBJ1-4; D gene: NA; V gene: TRBV19; clone size: NA; CDR3 DNA: TGTGCCAGTAGTTTAGCAGGGACTGCAACTAATGAAAAACTGTTTTTT; CDR3 protein: CASSLAGTATNEKLFF
J gene: TRBJ1-2; D gene: TRBD1; V gene: TRBV6-1; clone size: NA; CDR3 DNA: TGTGCCAGCAGTTCACAGGGGCCCTATGGCTACACCTTC; CDR3 protein: CASSSQGPYGYTF
J gene: TRBJ2-6; D gene: TRBD1; V gene: TRBV7-9; clone size: NA; CDR3 DNA: TGTGCCAGCAGCTTACGGGGACAGGGCGTCTCTGGGGCCAACGTCCTGACTTTC; CDR3 protein: CASSLRGQGVSGANVLTF
J gene: TRBJ1-1; D gene: NA; V gene: TRBV30; clone size: NA; CDR3 DNA: TGTGCCTGTGACAAGAGGGTGAACACTGAAGCTTTCTTT; CDR3 protein: CACDKRVNTEAFF
J gene: TRBJ1-4; D gene: NA; V gene: TRBV28; clone size: once; CDR3 DNA: TGTGCCAGCAGTTCCTTCGGTGAAAAACTGTTTTTT; CDR3 protein: CASSSFGEKLFF
J gene: TRBJ1-2; D gene: NA; V gene: TRBV7-2; clone size: once; CDR3 DNA: TGTGCCAGCAGCTTAGGGAGGACAGCCTATGGCTACACCTTC; CDR3 protein: CASSLGRTAYGYTF
J gene: TRBJ1-5; D gene: NA; V gene: TRBV7-2; clone size: NA; CDR3 DNA: TGTGCCAGCAGCTTACTGGGGATTGATCGTCAGCCCCAGCATTTT; CDR3 protein: CASSLLGIDRQPQHF
J gene: TRBJ1-2; D gene: NA; V gene: TRBV5-1; clone size: NA; CDR3 DNA: TGCGCCAGCAGCTTGGGCGGGACAACCAACTATGGCTACACCTTC; CDR3 protein: CASSLGGTTNYGYTF
J gene: TRBJ1-2; D gene: NA; V gene: TRBV9; clone size: NA; CDR3 DNA: TGTGCCAGCAGCGGCAGGACAGTGTCCGGCGGCTACACCTTC; CDR3 protein: CASSGRTVSGGYTF
J gene: TRBJ1-4; D gene: TRBD1; V gene: TRBV7-8; clone size: NA; CDR3 DNA: TGTGCCAGCAGCCGAATCCCACTGACGGGACAGGGGAATGAAAAACTGTTTTTT; CDR3 protein: CASSRIPLTGQGNEKLFF
J gene: TRBJ2-3; D gene: NA; V gene: TRBV4-1; clone size: NA; CDR3 DNA: TGCGCCAGCAGCCGCGGGTCGTCATTGTATAGCACAGATACGCAGTATTTT; CDR3 protein: CASSRGSSLYSTDTQYF
J gene: TRBJ1-2; D gene: TRBD1; V gene: TRBV6-5; clone size: NA; CDR3 DNA: TGTGCCAGCAGTTACCGACAGGGGGCAGGCGGCTACACCTTC; CDR3 protein: CASSYRQGAGGYTF
J gene: TRBJ2-7; D gene: TRBD1; V gene: TRBV29-1; clone size: NA; CDR3 DNA: TGCAGCGTCGTTCCGGGACAGGGAGGCAACGAGCAGTACTTC; CDR3 protein: CSVVPGQGGNEQYF
J gene: TRBJ1-5; D gene: NA; V gene: TRBV19; clone size: once; CDR3 DNA: TGTGCCAGTAGTATATGGGGGGGTCAGCCCCAGCATTTT; CDR3 protein: CASSIWGGQPQHF
J gene: TRBJ1-6; D gene: TRBD1; V gene: TRBV9; clone size: NA; CDR3 DNA: TGTGCCAGCAGCGTAGTGGACAGGGGACAATCACCCCTCCACTTT; CDR3 protein: CASSVVDRGQSPLHF
J gene: TRBJ1-2; D gene: NA; V gene: TRBV6-6; clone size: NA; CDR3 DNA: TGTGCCAGCCGCGGACCCGAGTATGGCTACACCTTC; CDR3 protein: CASRGPEYGYTF
J gene: TRBJ2-5; D gene: NA; V gene: TRBV25-1; clone size: few; CDR3 DNA: TGTGCCAGCAATGAGGGAATTGGCCAGGGCTCGACCCAGTACTTC; CDR3 protein: CASNEGIGQGSTQYF
J gene: TRBJ2-7; D gene: TRBD1; V gene: TRBV7-9; clone size: NA; CDR3 DNA: TGTGCCAGCAGCTTGACAGGGCCCAACGAGCAGTACTTC; CDR3 protein: CASSLTGPNEQYF
J gene: TRBJ2-2; D gene: NA; V gene: TRBV29-1; clone size: NA; CDR3 DNA: TGCAGCGTTGGGACGTCAGGGACCGGGGAGCTGTTTTTT; CDR3 protein: CSVGTSGTGELFF
J gene: TRBJ1-1; D gene: NA; V gene: TRBV27; clone size: NA; CDR3 DNA: TGTGCCAGCATTCAGGGGCCCTTGGGCACTGAAGCTTTCTTT; CDR3 protein: CASIQGPLGTEAFF
J gene: TRBJ2-6; D gene: TRBD1; V gene: TRBV6-1; clone size: NA; CDR3 DNA: TGTGCCAGCAGATACAGGGGGTCTGGGGCCAACGTCCTGACTTTC; CDR3 protein: CASRYRGSGANVLTF
J gene: TRBJ2-1; D gene: NA; V gene: TRBV6-5; clone size: NA; CDR3 DNA: TGTGCCAGCAGGGTCCCCTGGGGGGACAATGAGCAGTTCTTC; CDR3 protein: CASRVPWGDNEQFF
J gene: TRBJ2-1; D gene: NA; V gene: TRBV1; clone size: once; CDR3 DNA: TGCACCAGCAGCCAAGACTATAGCGGGGGAACGTACAATGAGCAGTTCTTC; CDR3 protein: CTSSQDYSGGTYNEQFF
J gene: TRBJ1-5; D gene: NA; V gene: TRBV9; clone size: NA; CDR3 DNA: TGTGCCAGCAGCGTAAGCACAGGAGATTATCAGCCCCAGCATTTT; CDR3 protein: CASSVSTGDYQPQHF
J gene: TRBJ1-1; D gene: TRBD1; V gene: TRBV6-5; clone size: NA; CDR3 DNA: TGTGCCAGCAGTAAAGGACAGGGGGCCGAAGCTTTCTTT; CDR3 protein: CASSKGQGAEAFF
J gene: TRBJ2-3; D gene: NA; V gene: TRBV5-8; clone size: once; CDR3 DNA: TGTGCCAGCTTCTTATCATGGGCGGGGACAGATACGCAGTATTTT; CDR3 protein: CASFLSWAGTDTQYF
J gene: TRBJ1-1; D gene: TRBD1; V gene: TRBV5-4; clone size: NA; CDR3 DNA: TGTGCCAGCAGCCTAGACAGGGGGCTGAACACTGAAGCTTTCTTT; CDR3 protein: CASSLDRGLNTEAFF
J gene: TRBJ2-3; D gene: TRBD1; V gene: TRBV7-9; clone size: NA; CDR3 DNA: TGTGCCAGCAGCCAGACAGGGGTGACAGATACGCAGTATTTT; CDR3 protein: CASSQTGVTDTQYF
J gene: TRBJ1-1; D gene: NA; V gene: TRBV6-5; clone size: NA; CDR3 DNA: TGTGCCAGCAGTTACGGGCGCAGCGGAACTGAAGCTTTCTTT; CDR3 protein: CASSYGRSGTEAFF
J gene: TRBJ1-1; D gene: TRBD1; V gene: TRBV19; clone size: NA; CDR3 DNA: TGTGCCAGTAGTCCGGACAGGGGCACTGAAGCTTTCTTT; CDR3 protein: CASSPDRGTEAFF